This T cell receptor beta chain was retrieved from a study of blood T cell repertoires in COVID-19. In the study overall: Samples of COVID-19 (acute and convalescent) were obtained from the United States, Italy and Spain.

Sequenced by immunoSEQ multiplex PCR; TCRdb stores in-frame clones only, minus some. There are about 190,000 clones in the sample; roughly nine tenths occur only once, and around 1.1% lies in the top ten. The CDR3 contains 16 residues. Germline CDR1 reads MDHEN; CDR2 reads SYDVKM. V was shortened by 6 bases and J by 4 bases, with 19 bases between the two germline ends. Sequencing used peripheral blood. V gene TRBV28 combines with J gene TRBJ1-3; D call uncertain. The receptor's source is a man younger than 45 with acute or convalescent COVID-19. The CDR3 reads CASSPNLGPSGNTIYF. CDR3 DNA: TGTGCCAGCAGCCCCAACCTTGGGCCGTCAGGAAACACCATATATTTT.